The sample holds one count of the clone carrying this T cell receptor (beta chain). This sample is drawn from a study of blood T cell repertoires in COVID-19. Study-level information: The United States, Italy and Spain supplied acute and convalescent COVID-19 samples.

The CDR3 covers 13 residues. Trimming removed 4 bases from V and 2 bases from J; junction bases left unmatched: 3. Germline V CDR1 and CDR2: SQVTM, ANQGSEA. TCRdb's copy holds only in-frame clones and misses some; the assay was immunoSEQ multiplex PCR. The table has approximately 300,000 clones, roughly 90% seen once; the top ten hold 2% to 3%. The V gene is TRBV29-1, the J gene TRBJ1-2; 8 nucleotides match TRBD1. Sample: PBMCs or T cells enriched from blood (not recorded which). The receptor was derived from a man aged 55 to 70 who had recovered from COVID-19. The CDR3 DNA reads as TGCAGCGTTGTGGGGACAGGAAACTATGGCTACACCTTC. As protein: CSVVGTGNYGYTF.